This record concerns one T cell receptor (beta chain) sequence. Its specificity is not known. These data are taken from a study of T cells after yellow fever vaccination. About the research overall: SMART-Seq v4 Ultra Low Input prepared the low-cell-number fractions.

TCR cDNA was made by 5'RACE template switching, adding a universal primer site and UMIs. In TCRdb, the 5' RACE reads were re-called with MiXCR into one record per CDR3 protein. Here the sample spans 610,000 or so distinct CDR3 sequences, around an eighth being singletons. Trimming took 1 base from V and 4 from J, leaving 1 base between them. This CDR3 has 12 amino acids. The germline V gene encodes CDR1 LGHNT and CDR2 FRNRAP. Study-wide results and limits: The secondary response was weaker, and its peak arrived faster, on day 5 versus 15. Bulk-population clonotypes that are abundant could appear as contaminants in FACS-sorted repertoires.

This clonotype originated in a man under 40 who received the YFV17D yellow fever vaccine. The chain uses TRBV12-5 and TRBJ2-2; no definite D call. The sample in question was PBMCs, obtained on the day of the yellow fever booster vaccination. CDR3 in DNA: TGTGCTAGTGGTTTGGGCACCGGGGAGCTGTTTTTT. Its protein product is CASGLGTGELFF.